This T cell receptor beta chain was identified in a study of OX40 agonist ivuxolimab in advanced cancers. Study conclusions and caveats: Still undetermined is the antigen specificity of the expanded peripheral T cells.

The protocol was immunoSEQ multiplex PCR, while the TCRdb copy is restricted to in-frame clones and leaves out a portion. Altogether over 95,000 clones are present, roughly 90% being singletons, with the ten largest covering 0.25% to 0.35%. Points on this clone: Antigen unknown.

This TCR derives from an adult with an advanced solid tumor such as melanoma, head and neck, liver or kidney cancer. The material was CD4+ or CD8+ T cells sorted from blood, obtained in a trial of the OX40 agonist ivuxolimab.

The CDR3 region is CASSPRDKPGSPLHF. CDR3 nucleotide sequence: TGTGCCAGTAGTCCCCGGGACAAACCCGGTTCACCCCTCCACTTT. V and J are TRBV19 and TRBJ1-6; a possible D gene is TRBD1 (6 bases). Germline V gene lookup returns CDR1 LNHDA and CDR2 SQIVND (reference sequence). The V gene lost 5 bases and the J gene lost 9 bases, with 17 bases spanning the gap. This CDR3 comprises 15 residues.